The source of this TCR beta chain is a study of cytomegalovirus exposure and HLA in healthy donors. Study findings and constraints: Available immune exposure information covered CMV serostatus only.

In its sample, this clone was seen a few times. The antigen remains unidentified. PCR amplification relied on 60 Vbeta primers (plus 13 Jbeta primers). Assay used: immunoSEQ multiplex PCR; TCRdb lists only in-frame clones, some missing. In the table there are about 180,000 clones, about three quarters of which are singletons. The CDR3 contains 14 residues. Germline CDR1 and CDR2: SGHTA and FQGNSA. Trimming stripped 1 base from V and 0 bases from J, with 6 bases between. This chain uses TRBV7-2 with TRBJ1-1, with D perhaps matching TRBD1 (5 bases). Sequences were obtained from PBMCs. The TCR originated in a man younger than 35 in good health and CMV-seronegative. The CDR3 sequence is CASSLGQMNTEAFF. The DNA of the CDR3 is TGTGCCAGCAGCTTAGGACAGATGAACACTGAAGCTTTCTTT.